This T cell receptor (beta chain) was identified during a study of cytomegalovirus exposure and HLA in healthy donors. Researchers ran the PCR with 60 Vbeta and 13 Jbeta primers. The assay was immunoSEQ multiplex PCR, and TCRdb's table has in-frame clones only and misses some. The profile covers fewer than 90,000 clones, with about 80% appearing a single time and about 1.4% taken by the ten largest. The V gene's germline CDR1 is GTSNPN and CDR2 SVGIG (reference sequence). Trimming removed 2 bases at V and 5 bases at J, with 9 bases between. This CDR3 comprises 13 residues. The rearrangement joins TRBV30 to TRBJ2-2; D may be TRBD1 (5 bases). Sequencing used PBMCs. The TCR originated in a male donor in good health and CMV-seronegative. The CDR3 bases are TGTGCCTGGAGTCAAAGGGGAACCGGGGAGCTGTTTTTT. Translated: CAWSQRGTGELFF.